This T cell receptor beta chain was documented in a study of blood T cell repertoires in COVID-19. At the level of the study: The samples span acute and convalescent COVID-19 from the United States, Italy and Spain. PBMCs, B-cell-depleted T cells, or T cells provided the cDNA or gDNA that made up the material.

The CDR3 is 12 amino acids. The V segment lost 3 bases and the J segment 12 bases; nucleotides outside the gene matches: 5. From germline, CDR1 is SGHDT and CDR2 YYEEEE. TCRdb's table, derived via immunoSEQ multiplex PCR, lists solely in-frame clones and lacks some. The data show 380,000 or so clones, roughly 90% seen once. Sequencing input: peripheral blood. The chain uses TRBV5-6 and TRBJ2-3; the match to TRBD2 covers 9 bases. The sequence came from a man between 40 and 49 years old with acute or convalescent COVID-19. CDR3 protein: CASSSGLAPQYF. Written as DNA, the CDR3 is TGTGCCAGCAGCTCCGGACTAGCGCCTCAGTATTTT.